These T cell receptor beta chains were read from a single sample in a study of cytomegalovirus exposure and HLA in healthy donors. Here immunoSEQ multiplex PCR was the method, and the copy in TCRdb shows in-frame clones only, minus some. In all, the sample yields more than 140,000 clones. Sequencing was carried out using PBMCs. All receptors derive from a woman aged 18-29 years in good health and CMV-seronegative. The CDR3 runs from the conserved cysteine through the conserved F or W. The D gene is left open where the match is weak.

D: .
J: TRBJ1-4
V: TRBV19
CDR3: CASRQSSATNEKLFF
DNA: TGTGCCAGTAGACAATCCTCTGCAACTAATGAAAAACTGTTTTTT

D: TRBD2
J: TRBJ2-3
V: TRBV6-9
CDR3: CASSQCGLAVKGADTQYF
DNA: TGTGCCAGCAGTCAATGTGGACTAGCGGTAAAGGGCGCAGATACGCAGTATTTT

D: TRBD1
J: TRBJ1-4
V: TRBV18
CDR3: CASSPPGQGQSTNEKLFF
DNA: TGTGCCAGCTCACCCCCGGGACAGGGGCAGTCAACTAATGAAAAACTGTTTTTT

D: TRBD2
J: TRBJ2-3
V: TRBV7-3
CDR3: CASSSSGSETDTQYF
DNA: TGTGCCAGCAGCTCTAGCGGGAGTGAGACAGATACGCAGTATTTT

D: .
J: TRBJ1-1
V: TRBV11-2
CDR3: CASSLGPLNTEAFF
DNA: TGTGCCAGCAGCTTAGGGCCTCTGAACACTGAAGCTTTCTTT

D: .
J: TRBJ1-1
V: TRBV9
CDR3: CASSPHPRNTEAFF
DNA: TGTGCCAGCAGCCCCCACCCCAGAAACACTGAAGCTTTCTTT

D: TRBD2
J: TRBJ2-3
V: TRBV7-2
CDR3: CASSLGLALRTTDTQYF
DNA: TGTGCCAGCAGCCTTGGACTAGCGCTAAGAACCACAGATACGCAGTATTTT

D: .
J: TRBJ1-1
V: TRBV6-1
CDR3: CASSAGQHTEAFF
DNA: TGTGCCAGCAGTGCAGGGCAGCACACTGAAGCTTTCTTT

D: .
J: TRBJ1-1
V: TRBV6-1
CDR3: CASPRDWNTEAFF
DNA: TGTGCCAGCCCCCGGGATTGGAACACTGAAGCTTTCTTT

D: TRBD1
J: TRBJ1-5
V: TRBV7-9
CDR3: CASSSSGTGYDHQPQHF
DNA: TGTGCCAGCAGCTCCTCCGGGACAGGGTATGATCATCAGCCCCAGCATTTT

D: .
J: TRBJ2-1
V: TRBV5-1
CDR3: CASSLRTERNEQFF
DNA: TGCGCCAGCAGCCTTCGGACCGAGCGGAATGAGCAGTTCTTC

D: .
J: TRBJ2-1
V: TRBV9
CDR3: CASSGEGDYSYNEQFF
DNA: TGTGCCAGCAGCGGGGAGGGGGACTACTCCTACAATGAGCAGTTCTTC

D: TRBD1
J: TRBJ2-7
V: TRBV30
CDR3: CAWKRDRVYEQYF
DNA: TGTGCCTGGAAGAGGGACAGGGTCTACGAGCAGTACTTC

D: .
J: TRBJ2-1
V: TRBV28
CDR3: CASSLAGYYNEQFF
DNA: TGTGCCAGCAGTTTGGCGGGATACTACAATGAGCAGTTCTTC

D: TRBD2
J: TRBJ2-3
V: TRBV5-1
CDR3: CASSLEGREGSTDTQYF
DNA: TGCGCCAGCAGCTTGGAGGGGCGGGAGGGCTCGACAGATACGCAGTATTTT

D: TRBD2
J: TRBJ2-7
V: TRBV5-6
CDR3: CASSGLAGHYEQYF
DNA: TGTGCCAGCAGCGGACTAGCGGGGCACTACGAGCAGTACTTC

D: .
J: TRBJ2-1
V: TRBV29-1
CDR3: CSIFGGGEDSYNEQFF
DNA: TGCAGCATCTTCGGAGGGGGCGAGGATTCCTACAATGAGCAGTTCTTC

D: .
J: TRBJ2-1
V: TRBV5-4
CDR3: CASSYGTGLNGNEQFF
DNA: TGTGCCAGCAGCTATGGAACAGGGTTAAATGGAAATGAGCAGTTCTTC

D: TRBD1
J: TRBJ2-2
V: TRBV19
CDR3: CASIVQGSTGELFF
DNA: TGTGCCAGTATTGTACAGGGGAGCACCGGGGAGCTGTTTTTT

D: TRBD2
J: TRBJ2-5
V: TRBV5-1
CDR3: CASSSSSSGYQETQYF
DNA: TGCGCCAGCAGCTCATCGTCTAGCGGGTACCAAGAGACCCAGTACTTC

D: TRBD1
J: TRBJ2-1
V: TRBV19
CDR3: CASSETGGSYNEQFF
DNA: TGTGCCAGTAGTGAGACAGGGGGCTCCTACAATGAGCAGTTCTTC

D: TRBD2
J: TRBJ2-5
V: TRBV5-1
CDR3: CASSVGTSGRKETQYF
DNA: TGCGCCAGCAGCGTCGGGACTAGCGGAAGGAAAGAGACCCAGTACTTC

D: .
J: TRBJ1-1
V: TRBV10-3
CDR3: CAISPNRDTEAFF
DNA: TGTGCCATCAGTCCCAACAGGGACACTGAAGCTTTCTTT

D: .
J: TRBJ1-1
V: TRBV27
CDR3: CASSLYWGHTEAFF
DNA: TGTGCCAGCAGTTTATATTGGGGGCACACTGAAGCTTTCTTT

D: .
J: TRBJ2-7
V: TRBV11-2
CDR3: CASSLGLVRATTYEQYF
DNA: TGTGCCAGCAGCTTAGGTCTCGTTCGTGCTACCACCTACGAGCAGTACTTC

D: TRBD1
J: TRBJ2-2
V: TRBV29-1
CDR3: CSAEGQGADGELFF
DNA: TGCAGCGCTGAAGGGCAGGGGGCGGACGGGGAGCTGTTTTTT

D: .
J: TRBJ2-1
V: TRBV4-3
CDR3: CASSQGVARITYNEQFF
DNA: TGCGCCAGCAGCCAAGGCGTAGCCCGTATTACTTACAATGAGCAGTTCTTC

D: TRBD1
J: TRBJ2-3
V: TRBV6-1
CDR3: CASSEAEGQEQDTQYF
DNA: TGTGCCAGCAGTGAAGCTGAGGGACAGGAGCAAGATACGCAGTATTTT

D: .
J: TRBJ1-2
V: TRBV27
CDR3: CASRPGNSDFNYGYTF
DNA: TGTGCCAGCAGGCCAGGGAATTCAGACTTCAACTATGGCTACACCTTC

D: .
J: TRBJ1-2
V: TRBV28
CDR3: CASSFRKPGQRGYTF
DNA: TGTGCCAGCAGTTTTAGGAAACCGGGACAACGAGGCTACACCTTC

D: TRBD1
J: TRBJ1-3
V: TRBV18
CDR3: CASSPTFQGQGKRGLSGNTIYF
DNA: TGTGCCAGCTCACCTACTTTCCAGGGACAGGGCAAACGGGGGCTCTCTGGAAACACCATATATTTT

D: TRBD2
J: TRBJ2-1
V: TRBV7-9
CDR3: CASSLNLAGDGEQFF
DNA: TGTGCCAGCAGCTTAAACCTAGCGGGAGACGGTGAGCAGTTCTTC

D: TRBD1
J: TRBJ1-1
V: TRBV11-3
CDR3: CASSLDQTGSIVNTEAFF
DNA: TGTGCCAGCAGCTTAGACCAGACAGGGTCCATAGTGAACACTGAAGCTTTCTTT